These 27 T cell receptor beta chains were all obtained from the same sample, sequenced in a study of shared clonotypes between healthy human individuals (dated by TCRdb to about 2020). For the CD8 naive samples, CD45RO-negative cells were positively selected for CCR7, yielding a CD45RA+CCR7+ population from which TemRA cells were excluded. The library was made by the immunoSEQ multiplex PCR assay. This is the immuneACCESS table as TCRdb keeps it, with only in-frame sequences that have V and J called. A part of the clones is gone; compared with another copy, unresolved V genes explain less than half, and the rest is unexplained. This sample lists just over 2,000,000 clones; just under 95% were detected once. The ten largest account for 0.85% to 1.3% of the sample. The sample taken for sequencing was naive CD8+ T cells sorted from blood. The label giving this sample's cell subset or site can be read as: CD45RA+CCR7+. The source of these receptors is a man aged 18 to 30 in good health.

This CDR3 is CASSSGPGRDTEAFF. The CDR3 DNA sequence: TGTGCCAGCAGCTCGGGGCCTGGGAGAGACACTGAAGCTTTCTTT. J is TRBJ1-1 and V is TRBV7-9; perhaps TRBD1 as D (5 bases). Trimming pared 4 bases from V and 3 bases from J, leaving 15 bases between. This CDR3 spans 15 amino acids. Germline V gene sequence: CDR1 SEHNR, CDR2 FQNEAQ (reference sequence).

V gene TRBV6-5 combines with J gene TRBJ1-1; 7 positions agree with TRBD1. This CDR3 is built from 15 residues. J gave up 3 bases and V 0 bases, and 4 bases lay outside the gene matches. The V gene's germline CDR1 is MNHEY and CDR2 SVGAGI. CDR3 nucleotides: TGTGCCAGCAGTTACTCGCGACAGGGTTACACTGAAGCTTTCTTT. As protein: CASSYSRQGYTEAFF.

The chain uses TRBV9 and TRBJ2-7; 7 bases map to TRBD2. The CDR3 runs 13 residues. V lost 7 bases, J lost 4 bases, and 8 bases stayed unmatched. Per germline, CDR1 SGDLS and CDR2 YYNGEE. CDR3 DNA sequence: TGTGCCAGCGGCAGCGGGGATGGGTACGAGCAGTACTTC. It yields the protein CASGSGDGYEQYF.

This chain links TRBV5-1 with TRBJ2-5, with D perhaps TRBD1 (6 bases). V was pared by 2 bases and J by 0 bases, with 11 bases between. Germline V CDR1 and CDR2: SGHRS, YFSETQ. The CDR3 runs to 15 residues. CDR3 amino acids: CASSFFQGNQETQYF. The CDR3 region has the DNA TGCGCCAGCAGCTTCTTTCAGGGGAACCAAGAGACCCAGTACTTC.

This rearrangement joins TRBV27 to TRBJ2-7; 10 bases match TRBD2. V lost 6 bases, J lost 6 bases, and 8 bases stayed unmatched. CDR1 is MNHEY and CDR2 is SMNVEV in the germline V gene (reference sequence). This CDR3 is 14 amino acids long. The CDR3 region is CASSFSGGLLEQYF. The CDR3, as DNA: TGTGCCAGCAGCTTTAGCGGGGGGTTGCTCGAGCAGTACTTC.

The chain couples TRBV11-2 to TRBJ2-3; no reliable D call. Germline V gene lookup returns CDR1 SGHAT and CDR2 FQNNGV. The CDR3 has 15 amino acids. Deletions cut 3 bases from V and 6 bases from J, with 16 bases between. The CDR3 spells CASSFGGPDEDTQYF. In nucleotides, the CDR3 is TGTGCCAGCAGCTTCGGTGGGCCGGACGAGGATACGCAGTATTTT.

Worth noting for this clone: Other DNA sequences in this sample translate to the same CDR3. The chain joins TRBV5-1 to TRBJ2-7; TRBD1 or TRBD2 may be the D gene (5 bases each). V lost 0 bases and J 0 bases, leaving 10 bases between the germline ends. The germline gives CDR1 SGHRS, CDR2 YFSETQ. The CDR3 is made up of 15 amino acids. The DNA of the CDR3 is TGCGCCAGCAGCTTGGCTCAGGGAGCCTCCTACGAGCAGTACTTC. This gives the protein CASSLAQGASYEQYF. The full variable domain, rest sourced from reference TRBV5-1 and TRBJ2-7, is KAGVTQTPRYLIKTRGQQVTLSCSPISGHRSVSWYQQTPGQGLQFLFEYFSETQRNKGNFPGRFSGRQFSNSRSEMNVSTLELGDSALYLCASSLAQGASYEQYFGPGTRLTVT.

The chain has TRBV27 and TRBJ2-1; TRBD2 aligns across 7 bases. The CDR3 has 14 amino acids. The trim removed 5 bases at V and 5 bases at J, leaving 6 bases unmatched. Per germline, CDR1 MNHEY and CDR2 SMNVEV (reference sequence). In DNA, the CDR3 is TGTGCCAGCAGTCCCGGGACTATCAACAATGAGCAGTTCTTC. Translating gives CASSPGTINNEQFF.

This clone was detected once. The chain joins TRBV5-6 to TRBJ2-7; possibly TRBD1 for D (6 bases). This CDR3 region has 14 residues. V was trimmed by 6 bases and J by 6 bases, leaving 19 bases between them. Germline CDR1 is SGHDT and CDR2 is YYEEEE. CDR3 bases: TGTGCCAGCAACATTGGGGGCTTTACTAGCGAGCAGTACTTC. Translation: CASNIGGFTSEQYF. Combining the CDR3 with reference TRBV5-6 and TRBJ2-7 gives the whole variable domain DAGVTQSPTHLIKTRGQQVTLRCSPKSGHDTVSWYQQALGQGPQFIFQYYEEEERQRGNFPDRFSGHQFPNYSSELNVNALLLGDSALYLCASNIGGFTSEQYFGPGTRLTVT.

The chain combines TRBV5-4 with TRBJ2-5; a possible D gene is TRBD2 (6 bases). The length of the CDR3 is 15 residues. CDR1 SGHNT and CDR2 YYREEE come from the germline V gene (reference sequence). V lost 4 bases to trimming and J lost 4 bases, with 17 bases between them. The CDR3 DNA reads TGTGCCAGCAGCCTCCGGGACGGGGGACGAGAGACCCAGTACTTC. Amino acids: CASSLRDGGRETQYF.

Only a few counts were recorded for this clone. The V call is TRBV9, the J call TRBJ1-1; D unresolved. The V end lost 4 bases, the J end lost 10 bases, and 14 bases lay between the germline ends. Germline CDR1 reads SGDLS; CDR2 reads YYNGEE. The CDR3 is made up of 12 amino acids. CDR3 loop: CASSTLHSAAFF. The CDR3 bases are TGTGCCAGCAGCACTTTGCACTCGGCAGCTTTCTTT.

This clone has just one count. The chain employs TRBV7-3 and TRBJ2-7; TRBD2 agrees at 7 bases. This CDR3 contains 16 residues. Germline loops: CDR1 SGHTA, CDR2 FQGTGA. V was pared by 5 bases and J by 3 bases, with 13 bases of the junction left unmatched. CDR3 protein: CASSLCSGTTNYEQYF. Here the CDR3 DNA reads TGTGCCAGCAGCCTATGTTCAGGGACTACAAACTACGAGCAGTACTTC.

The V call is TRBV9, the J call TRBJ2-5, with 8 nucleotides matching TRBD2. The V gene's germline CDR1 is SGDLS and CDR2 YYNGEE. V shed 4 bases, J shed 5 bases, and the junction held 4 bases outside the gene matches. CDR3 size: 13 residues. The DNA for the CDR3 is TGTGCCAGCAGCCCGGGACTAGGGGAGACCCAGTACTTC. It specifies CASSPGLGETQYF.

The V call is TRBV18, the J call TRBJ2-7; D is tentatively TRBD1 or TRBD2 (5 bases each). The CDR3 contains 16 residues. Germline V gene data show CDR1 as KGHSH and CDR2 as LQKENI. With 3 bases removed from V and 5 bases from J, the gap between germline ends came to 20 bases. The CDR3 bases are TGTGCCAGCTCACCTCTCGGGGACCTTACCGTCCACGAGCAGTACTTC. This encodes CASSPLGDLTVHEQYF.

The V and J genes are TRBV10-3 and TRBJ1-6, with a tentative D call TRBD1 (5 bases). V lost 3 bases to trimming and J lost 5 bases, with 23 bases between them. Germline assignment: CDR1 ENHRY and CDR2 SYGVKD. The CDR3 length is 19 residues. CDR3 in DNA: TGTGCCATCAGTGAAAATAGGCCCCGCGACAGAAAGGATAATTCACCCCTCCACTTT. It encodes CAISENRPRDRKDNSPLHF.

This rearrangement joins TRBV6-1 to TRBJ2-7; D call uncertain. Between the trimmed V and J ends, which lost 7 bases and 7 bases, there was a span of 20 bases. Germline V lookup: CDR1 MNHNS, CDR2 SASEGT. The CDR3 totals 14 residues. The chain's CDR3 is CASNPLGTTQEQYF. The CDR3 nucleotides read TGTGCCAGCAACCCGTTAGGTACTACACAGGAGCAGTACTTC.

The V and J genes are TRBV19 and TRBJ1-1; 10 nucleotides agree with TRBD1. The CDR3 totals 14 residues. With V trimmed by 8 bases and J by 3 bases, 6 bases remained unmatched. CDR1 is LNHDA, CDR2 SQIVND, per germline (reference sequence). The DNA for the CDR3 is TGTGCCAGTCGTACCGGGACAGGGGACACTGAAGCTTTCTTT. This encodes CASRTGTGDTEAFF.

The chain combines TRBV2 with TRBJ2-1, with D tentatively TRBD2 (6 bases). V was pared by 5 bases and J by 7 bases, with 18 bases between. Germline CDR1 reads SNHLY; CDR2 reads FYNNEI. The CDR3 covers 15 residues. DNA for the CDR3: TGTGCCAGCAGTCCCGGAATGGGGGGATGGAATGAGCAGTTCTTC. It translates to CASSPGMGGWNEQFF.

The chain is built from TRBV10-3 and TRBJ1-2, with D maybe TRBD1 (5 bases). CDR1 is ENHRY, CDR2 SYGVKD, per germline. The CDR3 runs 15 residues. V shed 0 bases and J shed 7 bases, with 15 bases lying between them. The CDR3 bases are TGTGCCATCAGTGAGTCGGGTCAGGGCTCCTTTGGCTACACCTTC. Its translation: CAISESGQGSFGYTF.

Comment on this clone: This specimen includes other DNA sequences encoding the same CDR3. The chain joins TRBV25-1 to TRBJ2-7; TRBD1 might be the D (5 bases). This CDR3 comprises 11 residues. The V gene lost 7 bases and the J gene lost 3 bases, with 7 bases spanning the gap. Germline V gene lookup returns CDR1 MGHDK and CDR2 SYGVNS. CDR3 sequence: CASTDSYEQYF. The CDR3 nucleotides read TGTGCCAGCACCGACAGCTACGAGCAGTACTTC.

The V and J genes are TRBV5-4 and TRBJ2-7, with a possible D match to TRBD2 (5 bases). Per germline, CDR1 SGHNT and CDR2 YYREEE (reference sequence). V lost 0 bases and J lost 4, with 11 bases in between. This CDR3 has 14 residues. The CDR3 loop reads CASSLDSAGYEQYF. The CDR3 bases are TGTGCCAGCAGCTTGGATAGCGCCGGGTACGAGCAGTACTTC. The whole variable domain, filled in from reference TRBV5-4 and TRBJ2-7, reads ETGVTQSPTHLIKTRGQQVTLRCSSQSGHNTVSWYQQALGQGPQFIFQYYREEENGRGNFPPRFSGLQFPNYSSELNVNALELDDSALYLCASSLDSAGYEQYFGPGTRLTVT.

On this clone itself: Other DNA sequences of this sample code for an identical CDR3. CDR3 DNA: TGTGCCAGCAGTTTAGGACAGGGGATCAACGAGCAGTACTTC. Translated, it gives CASSLGQGINEQYF. The chain is built from TRBV27 and TRBJ2-7; 9 nucleotides align to TRBD1. V gave up 2 bases and J gave up 5 bases; unmatched junction bases: 4. Germline CDR1 MNHEY, CDR2 SMNVEV (reference sequence). This CDR3 spans 14 amino acids.

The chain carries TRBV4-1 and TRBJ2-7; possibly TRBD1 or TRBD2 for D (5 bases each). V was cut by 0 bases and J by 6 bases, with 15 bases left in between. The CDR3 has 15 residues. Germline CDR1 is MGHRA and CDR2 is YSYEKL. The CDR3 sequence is CASSQESTRGIEQYF. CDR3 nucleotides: TGCGCCAGCAGCCAAGAGTCCACTCGGGGCATCGAGCAGTACTTC.

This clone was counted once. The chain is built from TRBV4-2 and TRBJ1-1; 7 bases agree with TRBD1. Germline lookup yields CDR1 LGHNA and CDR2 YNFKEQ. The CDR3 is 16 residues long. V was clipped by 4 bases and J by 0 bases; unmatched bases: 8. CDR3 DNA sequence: TGTGCCAGCAGCCCGCCGGGACAGATCGTGAACACTGAAGCTTTCTTT. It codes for CASSPPGQIVNTEAFF.

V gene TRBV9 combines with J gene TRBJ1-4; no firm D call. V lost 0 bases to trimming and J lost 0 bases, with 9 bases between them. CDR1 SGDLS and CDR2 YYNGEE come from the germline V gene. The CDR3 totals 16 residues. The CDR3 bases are TGTGCCAGCAGCGTAGGAAGGGCGGCAACTAATGAAAAACTGTTTTTT. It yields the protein CASSVGRAATNEKLFF. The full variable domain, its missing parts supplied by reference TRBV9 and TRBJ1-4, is DSGVTQTPKHLITATGQRVTLRCSPRSGDLSVYWYQQSLDQGLQFLIQYYNGEERAKGNILERFSAQQFPDLHSELNLSSLELGDSALYFCASSVGRAATNEKLFFGSGTQLSVL.

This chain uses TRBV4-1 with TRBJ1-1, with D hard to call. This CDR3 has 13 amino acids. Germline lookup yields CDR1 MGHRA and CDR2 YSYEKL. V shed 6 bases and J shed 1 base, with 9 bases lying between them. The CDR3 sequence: CASSLHENTEAFF. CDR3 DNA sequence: TGCGCCAGCAGTCTACACGAGAACACTGAAGCTTTCTTT.

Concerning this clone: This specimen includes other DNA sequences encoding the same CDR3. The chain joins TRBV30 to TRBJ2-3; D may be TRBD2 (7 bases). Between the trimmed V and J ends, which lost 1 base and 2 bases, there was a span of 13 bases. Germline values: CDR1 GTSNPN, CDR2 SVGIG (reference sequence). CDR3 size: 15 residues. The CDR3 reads CAWSGGGASTDTQYF. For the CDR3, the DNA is TGTGCCTGGAGTGGAGGGGGGGCCTCCACAGATACGCAGTATTTT.